These 25 T cell receptor beta chains share one sample of origin, sequenced in a study of blood T cell repertoires in COVID-19. The repertoire was sequenced with immunoSEQ multiplex PCR; TCRdb's copy has only in-frame clones and lacks some. The sample includes 45,000 to 60,000 clones, 84% of them seen just once. Sequenced material: peripheral blood. These receptors originate from a woman at least 80 years old with acute or convalescent COVID-19.

The rearrangement links TRBV10-3 to TRBJ1-3; D call uncertain. This CDR3 is 15 amino acids long. The V end lost 6 bases, the J end lost 0 bases, and 12 bases lay between the germline ends. Germline CDR1 is ENHRY and CDR2 is SYGVKD. The CDR3 sequence is CAIRVGNVSGNTIYF. DNA for the CDR3: TGTGCCATCAGGGTCGGGAATGTCTCTGGAAACACCATATATTTT.

This clone was detected only once. The V call is TRBV5-1, the J call TRBJ2-7; a weak D match, TRBD2 (6 bases). The germline V gene encodes CDR1 SGHRS and CDR2 YFSETQ. V lost 0 bases, J lost 4 bases, and 17 bases lay in between. The CDR3 totals 16 residues. The CDR3: CASSLDLALGGYEQYF. The DNA of the CDR3 is TGCGCCAGCAGCTTGGACCTGGCCCTAGGAGGGTACGAGCAGTACTTC.

This clone was observed a single time. This chain links TRBV5-8 with TRBJ1-2; D call uncertain. Germline assignment: CDR1 SGHTS and CDR2 YDEGEE. The CDR3 runs to 13 residues. Trimming cost V 0 bases and J 1 base, with 4 bases left between them. CDR3 protein: CASSLGHNYGYTF. CDR3 nucleotide sequence: TGTGCCAGCAGCTTGGGACATAACTATGGCTACACCTTC.

CDR3 protein: CASSGGTGIASPLHF. The CDR3 DNA reads as TGTGCCAGTAGTGGGGGGACAGGGATCGCTTCACCCCTCCACTTT. The V call is TRBV19, the J call TRBJ1-6, with 9 bases that match TRBD1. V dropped 5 bases and J dropped 9; count of bases not matched to a gene: 8. This CDR3 has 15 residues. Per germline, CDR1 LNHDA and CDR2 SQIVND (reference sequence).

The chain joins TRBV27 to TRBJ2-1, with TRBD2 matching over 9 bases. The CDR3 spans 17 residues. Per germline, CDR1 MNHEY and CDR2 SMNVEV (reference sequence). V lost 5 bases and J lost 3; bases outside the gene matches: 11. CDR3 in amino acids: CASSGGLRLADYNEQFF. The CDR3 coding sequence is TGTGCCAGCAGTGGGGGCCTAAGACTAGCGGACTACAATGAGCAGTTCTTC.

In its sample, this clone was seen many times. The chain employs TRBV6-5 and TRBJ2-7; 9 positions match TRBD1. CDR1 MNHEY and CDR2 SVGAGI come from the germline V gene. This CDR3 region has 15 residues. After removal of 2 bases from V and 4 bases from J, the junction contained 6 bases not matched to a gene. The CDR3 DNA sequence: TGTGCCAGCAGTTACCGTAGGACAGGGGAATACGAGCAGTACTTC. It codes for CASSYRRTGEYEQYF.

The CDR3: CASSLSGGVLRETQYF. CDR3 in DNA: TGTGCCAGCAGTTTATCGGGCGGGGTGCTGAGAGAGACCCAGTACTTC. The rearrangement uses TRBV27 and TRBJ2-5; perhaps TRBD2 as D (6 bases). Germline CDR1 is MNHEY and CDR2 is SMNVEV (reference sequence). V lost 0 bases and J 4 bases, leaving 15 bases between the germline ends. The CDR3 has 16 amino acids.

This clone was recorded only once. V gene TRBV11-2 combines with J gene TRBJ1-4; 7 bases are shared with TRBD1. This CDR3 spans 15 amino acids. The ends lost 5 bases at V and 5 bases at J; junction bases unmatched: 8. Germline assignment: CDR1 SGHAT and CDR2 FQNNGV. The CDR3 coding sequence is TGTGCCAGCAGCACATGGGACAGATCCAATGAAAAACTGTTTTTT. Translating gives CASSTWDRSNEKLFF.

The chain is built from TRBV5-1 and TRBJ2-3, with D tentatively TRBD1 (6 bases). The CDR3 has 12 residues. V was trimmed by 4 bases and J by 10 bases, leaving 13 bases between them. CDR1 and CDR2 from the germline V gene are SGHRS and YFSETQ. The CDR3, as DNA: TGCGCCAGCAGCCTTGCAGGGGATTCGCAGTATTTT. It specifies CASSLAGDSQYF.

The chain is built from TRBV5-1 and TRBJ1-2; weak D call: TRBD1 (5 bases). Trimming cost V 5 bases and J 4 bases, with 18 bases left between them. The germline CDR1 and CDR2 sequences are SGHRS and YFSETQ. The CDR3 loop spans 15 amino acids. The CDR3 protein is CASRKAELQVYGYTF. CDR3 in DNA: TGCGCCAGCAGGAAGGCCGAACTACAGGTCTATGGCTACACCTTC.

The chain is built from TRBV15 and TRBJ2-7, with 7 bases lining up with TRBD1. This CDR3 region has 15 residues. CDR1 and CDR2 from the germline V gene are LNHNV and YYDKDF (reference sequence). V trimming: 1 base; J trimming: 3 bases; junction bases outside the gene matches: 6. CDR3: CATSRGGTASYEQYF. CDR3 in DNA: TGTGCCACCAGCAGAGGAGGGACAGCGAGCTACGAGCAGTACTTC.

The rearrangement links TRBV6-5 to TRBJ1-5; 11 bases map to TRBD1. The J segment lost 7 bases and the V segment lost 6 bases, leaving 5 bases of the junction unmatched. Germline values: CDR1 MNHEY, CDR2 SVGAGI. CDR3 size: 14 residues. In DNA, the CDR3 is TGTGCCAGCAGGGCGGGACAGGGGGGACAGCCCCAGCATTTT. The encoded protein is CASRAGQGGQPQHF.

This chain uses TRBV5-1 with TRBJ1-2; D possibly corresponds to TRBD1 (5 bases). CDR1 and CDR2 (germline): SGHRS, YFSETQ. The CDR3 contains 14 residues. Trimming cost V 0 bases and J 4 bases, with 10 bases left between them. In DNA form, the CDR3 reads TGCGCCAGCAGCTTGGGGCGGGGCGGCTATGGCTACACCTTC. This gives the protein CASSLGRGGYGYTF.

The chain links TRBV3-1 (or the pseudogene TRBV3-2) to TRBJ1-6, with D possibly TRBD1 on 6 matching bases. Germline loops: CDR1 LGHDT, CDR2 YNNKEL (reference sequence). This CDR3 is built from 15 residues. The V and J ends lost 3 bases and 4 bases respectively, with 10 bases between them. CDR3 sequence: CASSQRDTYNSPLHF. The CDR3 bases are TGTGCCAGCAGCCAGAGGGACACTTATAATTCACCCCTCCACTTT.

This chain uses TRBV3-1 (or the pseudogene TRBV3-2) with TRBJ2-2; 11 bases agree with TRBD2. V was clipped by 7 bases and J by 6 bases; unmatched bases: 4. The CDR3 covers 14 residues. The V gene's germline CDR1 is LGHDT and CDR2 YNNKEL (reference sequence). The CDR3 DNA reads as TGTGCCAGCAATAGCGGGGGGGCCGCCGGGGAGCTGTTTTTT. Its translation: CASNSGGAAGELFF.

This chain connects TRBV4-1 to TRBJ1-5; D is unresolved. The CDR3 covers 17 residues. In germline, CDR1 is MGHRA, CDR2 YSYEKL. V lost 4 bases, J lost 1 base, and 17 bases lay in between. The CDR3 DNA sequence: TGCGCCAGCAGCCTAATCTTCTCAAGAGTGAGCAATCAGCCCCAGCATTTT. Protein product: CASSLIFSRVSNQPQHF.

This clone appeared once. Distinct nucleotide sequences in the sample also encode this CDR3. The V and J genes are TRBV9 and TRBJ1-1, with 7 bases identical to TRBD1. Germline V gene sequence: CDR1 SGDLS, CDR2 YYNGEE. The length of the CDR3 is 15 residues. The V segment lost 0 bases and the J segment 2 bases; nucleotides outside the gene matches: 4. The CDR3 DNA reads as TGTGCCAGCAGCGTAGGTCCAGGGGGAAACACTGAAGCTTTCTTT. Translation: CASSVGPGGNTEAFF.

The chain combines TRBV9 with TRBJ1-5, with a tentative D call TRBD1 (6 bases). The germline CDR1 and CDR2 sequences are SGDLS and YYNGEE. Trimming removed 6 bases from V and 7 bases from J, with 20 bases in between. The CDR3 runs 15 residues. CDR3 DNA: TGTGCCAGCATGTGGGACAACTCTCCGGAACAGCCCCAGCATTTT. Amino acids: CASMWDNSPEQPQHF.

This clone was seen only once. The rearrangement uses TRBV7-9 and TRBJ2-2; 7 positions agree with TRBD1. V shed 5 bases and J 5 bases; nucleotides not matched to a gene: 8. This CDR3 comprises 15 residues. Germline V gene lookup returns CDR1 SEHNR and CDR2 FQNEAQ (reference sequence). CDR3 sequence reads: CASSDRDRSTGELFF. CDR3 nucleotides: TGTGCCAGCAGCGACCGGGACAGAAGTACCGGGGAGCTGTTTTTT. The variable domain in full, completed from reference TRBV7-9 and TRBJ2-2, reads DTGVSQNPRHKITKRGQNVTFRCDPISEHNRLYWYRQTLGQGPEFLTYFQNEAQLEKSRLLSDRFSAERPKGSFSTLEIQRTEQGDSAMYLCASSDRDRSTGELFFGEGSRLTVL.

This clone was seen just once. V gene TRBV28 combines with J gene TRBJ1-1, with 8 nucleotides matching TRBD1. Trimming took 6 bases from V and 5 from J; bases not matched to a gene: 11. The CDR3 sequence is 15 residues long. Germline-derived CDR1 and CDR2 are MDHEN and SYDVKM. The CDR3: CASRGFQGARTEAFF. DNA of the CDR3: TGTGCCAGCAGAGGCTTCCAGGGGGCCCGAACTGAAGCTTTCTTT.

The rearrangement joins TRBV9 to TRBJ2-5; unclear D gene. The V end lost 3 bases, the J end lost 1 base, and 13 bases lay between the germline ends. Germline V gene data show CDR1 as SGDLS and CDR2 as YYNGEE. The CDR3 is made up of 15 amino acids. The chain's CDR3 is CASSARRGTQETQYF. For the CDR3, the DNA is TGTGCCAGCAGCGCCCGCCGCGGCACCCAAGAGACCCAGTACTTC.

The chain couples TRBV2 to TRBJ2-7, with 14 bases matching TRBD2. Germline V gives CDR1 SNHLY, CDR2 FYNNEI. The CDR3 extends over 16 amino acids. V lost 5 bases and J lost 7; bases outside the gene matches: 10. The CDR3 spells CASSLGLAGARGEQYF. CDR3 in DNA: TGTGCCAGCAGTCTGGGACTAGCGGGGGCCCGGGGGGAGCAGTACTTC.

This clone was picked up one time. The chain links TRBV7-3 to TRBJ1-1; no clear D gene. Between the trimmed V and J ends, which lost 3 bases and 0 bases, there was a span of 8 bases. The CDR3 consists of 14 residues. The V gene's germline CDR1 is SGHTA and CDR2 FQGTGA. CDR3 amino acids: CASSFYSLNTEAFF. DNA for the CDR3: TGTGCCAGCAGCTTTTACAGTTTGAACACTGAAGCTTTCTTT.

The J gene is TRBJ2-7, the V gene TRBV20-1; 8 bases align to TRBD2. Per the germline V gene, CDR1 is DFQATT and CDR2 is SNEGSKA (reference sequence). Trimming at V came to 3 bases and at J to 3 bases, leaving 13 bases not matched to a gene. CDR3 length: 16 residues. CDR3 DNA sequence: TGCAGTGCTAGTGCGCGGGGGGCCCTAGGTGGCTACGAGCAGTACTTC. Translating it yields CSASARGALGGYEQYF.

This sequence joins TRBV5-6 and TRBJ2-7; tentatively, D is TRBD2 (5 bases). V was pared by 7 bases and J by 0 bases, with 14 bases between. The CDR3 has 14 amino acids. Germline loops: CDR1 SGHDT, CDR2 YYEEEE. Written as DNA, the CDR3 is TGTGCCAGCGGTCGGGGTCCGAGCTCCTACGAGCAGTACTTC. Protein sequence: CASGRGPSSYEQYF.